A single sample gave rise to the 15 T cell receptor beta chains below, sequenced in a study of blood T cells in healthy people across ages. Through a sample-barcoded 5' primer and a J-beta primer mix, a second PCR was run for roughly 6 to 12 cycles. MiXCR, run by TCRdb on the 5' RACE reads, gives a single entry per CDR3 protein. The sample yields 450,000 to 700,000 distinct CDR3 sequences, 27% seen once. Sequenced input: blood. These receptors all stem from a woman in her seventies in good health.

This clonotype was counted many times. The chain joins TRBV7-2 to TRBJ2-4, with D tentatively TRBD1 (6 bases). CDR1 SGHTA and CDR2 FQGNSA come from the germline V gene. V lost 1 base to trimming and J lost 9 bases, with 10 bases between them. The CDR3 is made up of 13 amino acids. DNA of the CDR3: TGTGCCAGCAGCTTAGAGGGGGTTACCATTCAGTACTTC. Translated, it gives CASSLEGVTIQYF.

This clonotype was found once. The V call is TRBV3-1, the J call TRBJ2-1, with 7 positions matching TRBD1. This CDR3 comprises 15 residues. V lost 3 bases, J lost 4 bases, and 6 bases stayed unmatched. In germline, CDR1 is LGHDT, CDR2 YNNKEL (reference sequence). CDR3 sequence reads: CASSQAPGQYNEQFF. For the CDR3, the DNA is TGTGCCAGCAGCCAGGCCCCGGGACAGTACAATGAGCAGTTCTTC.

The rearrangement links TRBV6-1 to TRBJ1-5; no clear D gene. The length of the CDR3 is 13 residues. Germline CDR1 is MNHNS and CDR2 is SASEGT. Trimming took off 6 bases at V and 4 bases at J, with 10 bases between the two ends. CDR3 DNA: TGTGCCAGCAGCGAGGCCCCTAATCAGCCCCAGCATTTT. This encodes CASSEAPNQPQHF.

About this clonotype itself: The junction departs from the called germline gene at one end, perhaps through a read error. The genes are TRBV5-4 and TRBJ2-1; 8 bases map to TRBD1. This CDR3 contains 16 residues. Germline values: CDR1 SGHNT, CDR2 YYREEE (reference sequence). CDR3 sequence: CANSQKKGQANNEQFF. For the CDR3, the DNA is TGTGCCAACAGCCAAAAAAAGGGACAGGCGAACAATGAGCAGTTCTTC.

V is TRBV20-1 and J is TRBJ2-2; 12 nucleotides align to TRBD2. CDR3 length equals 15 residues. Trimming at V came to 5 bases and at J to 7 bases, leaving 8 bases not matched to a gene. Germline assignment: CDR1 DFQATT and CDR2 SNEGSKA (reference sequence). DNA of the CDR3: TGCAGTGCTGGGCCTAGCGGGGGGGCAGGCGGGGAGCTGTTTTTT. Translation gives CSAGPSGGAGGELFF.

J is TRBJ2-5 and V is TRBV5-1; 12 bases map to TRBD1. V shed 4 bases and J 5 bases; nucleotides not matched to a gene: 6. The CDR3 is 15 residues long. From germline, CDR1 is SGHRS and CDR2 YFSETQ. Written as DNA, the CDR3 is TGCGCCAGCAGCGAGGGACAGGGGGCGCTGGAGACCCAGTACTTC. Protein sequence: CASSEGQGALETQYF.

The rearrangement joins TRBV15 to TRBJ1-1; TRBD1 might be the D (5 bases). There are 16 residues in the CDR3. V lost 3 bases, J lost 1 base, and 15 bases lay in between. Germline assignment: CDR1 LNHNV and CDR2 YYDKDF (reference sequence). In nucleotides, the CDR3 is TGTGCCACCAGCAGGGGATGGGGCAGGGAGAACACTGAAGCTTTCTTT. Protein: CATSRGWGRENTEAFF.

CDR3 sequence (DNA): TGTGCCACCAGTGATTTCCAGACCGGGGATACGCAGTATTTT. Protein product: CATSDFQTGDTQYF. V and J are TRBV24-1 and TRBJ2-3; no reliable D call. This CDR3 region has 14 residues. Germline CDR1 KGHDR, CDR2 SFDVKD. V was pared by 1 base and J by 6 bases, with 10 bases between.

The chain employs TRBV3-1 and TRBJ2-3, with D unclear. The CDR3 runs to 12 residues. The V gene lost 3 bases and the J gene lost 4 bases, with 5 bases spanning the gap. Germline V gene sequence: CDR1 LGHDT, CDR2 YNNKEL (reference sequence). The CDR3 is CASSHLSDTQYF. The CDR3 DNA sequence: TGTGCCAGCAGCCACCTTTCAGATACGCAGTATTTT.

The chain couples TRBV5-1 to TRBJ2-7, with D perhaps being TRBD1 or TRBD2 (6 bases each). The CDR3 sequence is 17 residues long. Germline CDR1 SGHRS, CDR2 YFSETQ. V was trimmed by 3 bases and J by 2 bases, leaving 21 bases between them. The CDR3 protein is CASSYGQLGLLTYEQYF. CDR3 coding DNA: TGCGCCAGCAGCTATGGACAGCTCGGACTACTTACCTACGAGCAGTACTTC.

This clonotype was counted only a few times. This rearrangement joins TRBV9 to TRBJ2-1, with a tentative D call TRBD1 (5 bases). V shed 0 bases and J shed 3 bases, with 16 bases lying between them. The CDR3 runs 17 residues. Germline V gene data show CDR1 as SGDLS and CDR2 as YYNGEE. The CDR3 reads CASSVVSAGLSYNEQFF. CDR3 nucleotides: TGTGCCAGCAGCGTAGTTTCGGCAGGGCTTAGCTACAATGAGCAGTTCTTC. The full variable domain, its missing parts supplied by reference TRBV9 and TRBJ2-1, is DSGVTQTPKHLITATGQRVTLRCSPRSGDLSVYWYQQSLDQGLQFLIQYYNGEERAKGNILERFSAQQFPDLHSELNLSSLELGDSALYFCASSVVSAGLSYNEQFFGPGTRLTVL.

The table lists this clonotype with a few counts. The V and J genes are TRBV20-1 and TRBJ1-2; 7 bases map to TRBD1. The V and J ends lost 5 bases and 0 bases, in that order; junction bases with no gene match: 6. The CDR3 loop spans 14 amino acids. The germline gives CDR1 DFQATT, CDR2 SNEGSKA (reference sequence). Written as DNA, the CDR3 is TGCAGTGCTCAACAGGGGACGTCTAACTATGGCTACACCTTC. This sequence encodes CSAQQGTSNYGYTF.

This chain links TRBV11-1 with TRBJ2-1; 12 nucleotides align to TRBD2. The V and J ends lost 6 bases and 7 bases, in that order; junction bases with no gene match: 13. The CDR3 sequence is 17 residues long. Germline V gives CDR1 SGHAT, CDR2 FQDESV (reference sequence). The CDR3 region has the DNA TGTGCCAGCAGACTAACCCCAGGACTAGCGGGGAAGAATGAGCAGTTCTTC. Encoded protein: CASRLTPGLAGKNEQFF.

This clonotype was picked up a small number of times. The chain couples TRBV29-1 to TRBJ2-1; possible D gene TRBD2, 6 bases. The CDR3 covers 12 residues. Looked up from germline, CDR1 is SQVTM and CDR2 is ANQGSEA. In nucleotides, the CDR3 is TGCTCCGGGGGAAACACCTACAATGAGCAGTTCTTC. Translated, it gives CSGGNTYNEQFF.

This chain connects TRBV18 to TRBJ2-3, with TRBD2 identical over 11 bases. The germline V gene encodes CDR1 KGHSH and CDR2 LQKENI. The J segment lost 2 bases and the V segment lost 4 bases, leaving 8 bases of the junction unmatched. The CDR3 has 17 residues. CDR3 sequence (DNA): TGTGCCAGCTCACAAACTACTAGCGGGGGCCTCACAGATACGCAGTATTTT. Translation: CASSQTTSGGLTDTQYF.